This T cell receptor beta chain was recorded in a study of post-analysis software for immune sequencing data. Study information: The study covered relapsing-remitting, secondary progressive and progressive-relapsing courses of multiple sclerosis.

Turning to this clonotype: Its specificity is not known.

Tagging with unique molecular identifiers was a feature of the TCR beta cDNA libraries. A population of 1 to 10 million T cells gave rise to a few hundred thousand cDNA molecules. From the PCR reads, TCRdb called clonotypes with MiXCR, one entry per CDR3 protein. This sample has 600,000 to 750,000 distinct CDR3 sequences; approximately 60% occur once, and the top ten carry about 11%. Study outcomes and limitations: Strong same-batch co-clustering of samples appeared with F measure clustering. Significantly lower normalized Chao1 diversity was found in patients with multiple sclerosis relative to controls.

The sample was blood. This TCR was sampled from a girl aged 2 to 9 with multiple sclerosis.

The CDR3 DNA reads TGTGCCAGCAGTTTAACCCGAGCGGGAGTAGGTGAGCAGTTCTTC. Residues: CASSLTRAGVGEQFF. The chain couples TRBV12-3 or TRBV12-4 to TRBJ2-1; 8 bases agree with TRBD2. The CDR3 has 15 amino acids. Trimming cost V 2 bases and J 9 bases; bases outside gene matches: 9.